Each of the 27 T cell receptor beta chains below was sequenced from the same sample in a study of cytomegalovirus exposure and HLA in healthy donors. PCR used 60 Vbeta primers and 13 Jbeta primers. Data came from immunoSEQ multiplex PCR; TCRdb stores just in-frame clones and leaves some out. The sample has about 160,000 clones. The source material was PBMCs. The source of these receptors is a woman aged 45-65 years in good health and CMV-seronegative.

This chain connects TRBV18 to TRBJ2-3, with TRBD2 matching 8 bases. Germline CDR1 and CDR2: KGHSH and LQKENI. J lost 5 bases, V lost 3 bases, and 10 bases had no gene match. This CDR3 spans 16 amino acids. CDR3 nucleotide sequence: TGTGCCAGCTCACCTTTCGGGGGGGCATCAGGAGATACGCAGTATTTT. Protein product: CASSPFGGASGDTQYF.

CDR3 protein: CASSPGSYNEQFF. CDR3 in DNA: TGTGCCAGTAGTCCGGGGAGCTACAATGAGCAGTTCTTC. The V gene is TRBV19, the J gene TRBJ2-1; D is perhaps TRBD2 (5 bases). Germline V lookup: CDR1 LNHDA, CDR2 SQIVND (reference sequence). V was shortened by 5 bases and J by 3 bases, with 8 bases between the two germline ends. The CDR3 totals 13 residues.

The chain recombines TRBV30 with TRBJ1-5, with a tentative D call TRBD1 (6 bases). The CDR3 has 15 residues. Germline CDR1 and CDR2: GTSNPN and SVGIG (reference sequence). V dropped 1 base and J dropped 6 bases, with 16 bases sitting between them. The DNA of the CDR3 is TGTGCCTGGAGTGAAAGCGACAGGACATTTCAGCCCCAGCATTTT. This gives the protein CAWSESDRTFQPQHF.

The chain couples TRBV4-1 to TRBJ2-5, with TRBD2 matching over 9 bases. Germline CDR1 MGHRA, CDR2 YSYEKL. This CDR3 has 16 residues. J was trimmed by 6 bases and V by 0 bases; bases with no gene match: 8. Written as DNA, the CDR3 is TGCGCCAGCAGCCAAGACAGGGGAGCGGGGGGAAAGACCCAGTACTTC. Amino acid sequence: CASSQDRGAGGKTQYF.

The gene calls are TRBV2 and TRBJ1-5, with D possibly being TRBD1 (5 bases). The ends were cut back, 6 bases at V and 4 bases at J, with 10 bases in the middle. Germline assignment: CDR1 SNHLY and CDR2 FYNNEI. The CDR3 extends over 13 amino acids. The CDR3 nucleotides read TGTGCCAGCAGCGCGGACAAGAATCAGCCCCAGCATTTT. Amino acids: CASSADKNQPQHF.

The chain combines TRBV28 with TRBJ1-5; TRBD1 matches at 8 bases. The CDR3 totals 13 residues. The V gene's germline CDR1 is MDHEN and CDR2 SYDVKM. With V trimmed by 10 bases and J by 4 bases, 6 bases remained unmatched. CDR3 sequence: CAIQGARNQPQHF. Written as DNA, the CDR3 is TGTGCCATCCAGGGGGCGAGGAATCAGCCCCAGCATTTT.

V usage is TRBV2 and J usage is TRBJ2-7, with D possibly TRBD2 on 5 matching bases. Germline loops: CDR1 SNHLY, CDR2 FYNNEI. The V gene lost 6 bases and the J gene lost 2 bases, with 20 bases spanning the gap. The CDR3 loop spans 16 amino acids. The CDR3 DNA sequence: TGTGCCAGCAGCGTGAACGGTATAAGAGGGCCCTACGAGCAGTACTTC. Amino acid sequence: CASSVNGIRGPYEQYF. The full variable domain, in which reference TRBV2 and TRBJ2-7 provide the parts outside the CDR3, is EPEVTQTPSHQVTQMGQEVILRCVPISNHLYFYWYRQILGQKVEFLVSFYNNEISEKSEIFDDQFSVERPDGSNFTLKIRSTKLEDSAMYFCASSVNGIRGPYEQYFGPGTRLTVT.

The chain recombines TRBV30 with TRBJ1-1; D possibly corresponds to TRBD1 (5 bases). Per germline, CDR1 GTSNPN and CDR2 SVGIG (reference sequence). V was shortened by 0 bases and J by 5 bases, with 10 bases between the two germline ends. This CDR3 is 13 amino acids long. CDR3 residues: CAWSVGAWTEAFF. In DNA form, the CDR3 reads TGTGCCTGGAGTGTAGGGGCTTGGACTGAAGCTTTCTTT.

Worth noting for this clone: Other DNA sequences within the sample encode an identical CDR3. The chain recombines TRBV28 with TRBJ2-7; TRBD1 matches at 10 bases. The CDR3 spans 14 residues. Unmatched junction bases numbered 5, after V lost 6 bases and J lost 3 bases. Germline assignment: CDR1 MDHEN and CDR2 SYDVKM. CDR3 residues: CASSLRTGGYEQYF. CDR3 bases: TGTGCCAGCAGCCTAAGGACAGGGGGCTACGAGCAGTACTTC.

The V gene is TRBV4-3, the J gene TRBJ2-2, with 7 bases lining up with TRBD2. The trim removed 0 bases at V and 6 bases at J, leaving 10 bases unmatched. Germline CDR1 is LGHNA and CDR2 is YSLEER. The CDR3 runs 17 residues. CDR3 in DNA: TGCGCCAGCAGCCAAGATGAGGCGGGAGTCTTCGCCGGGGAGCTGTTTTTT. Its translation: CASSQDEAGVFAGELFF.

The rearrangement links TRBV6-6 to TRBJ2-7, with 11 bases lining up with TRBD2. The length of the CDR3 is 15 residues. The trim removed 4 bases at V and 4 bases at J, leaving 6 bases unmatched. Germline CDR1 and CDR2: MNHNY and SVGAGI (reference sequence). The DNA of the CDR3 is TGTGCCAGCAGTTCCGGGACTAGCGGAGCTTACGAGCAGTACTTC. Its translation is CASSSGTSGAYEQYF.

V gene TRBV4-2 combines with J gene TRBJ2-1, with TRBD1 matching over 9 bases. Germline CDR1 LGHNA, CDR2 YNFKEQ. The trim removed 3 bases at V and 13 bases at J, leaving 13 bases unmatched. The CDR3 has 15 amino acids. For the CDR3, the DNA is TGTGCCAGCAGCCATGACACCGGGACAGGGACGGGACAGTTCTTC. Translating gives CASSHDTGTGTGQFF.

This chain uses TRBV6-5 with TRBJ1-2, with unresolved D. The germline V and J ends were trimmed by 6 bases and 7 bases, with 18 bases remaining between them. The CDR3 runs to 14 residues. CDR1 is MNHEY and CDR2 is SVGAGI in the germline V gene. CDR3 in DNA: TGTGCCAGCAGCCCCCCCCGATCCTATGGTGGCTACACCTTC. Translated, it gives CASSPPRSYGGYTF.

The chain joins TRBV5-4 to TRBJ2-5; D possibly corresponds to TRBD1 (6 bases). This CDR3 comprises 15 residues. Trimming shortened V by 3 bases and J by 5 bases, and 17 bases separated the two germline ends. Germline CDR1 reads SGHNT; CDR2 reads YYREEE (reference sequence). The CDR3 DNA follows: TGTGCCAGCAGCTGGGGTGGGCCCAGGGGTGAGACCCAGTACTTC. It specifies CASSWGGPRGETQYF.

The V and J genes are TRBV4-1 and TRBJ2-3; 9 positions agree with TRBD1. CDR1 and CDR2 from the germline V gene are MGHRA and YSYEKL. The trim removed 3 bases at V and 3 bases at J, leaving 13 bases unmatched. This CDR3 has 18 amino acids. CDR3 region: CASSHKRYTGGATDTQYF. The CDR3, as DNA: TGCGCCAGCAGCCACAAGCGCTACACAGGGGGCGCGACAGATACGCAGTATTTT.

J is TRBJ2-1 and V is TRBV30; 13 nucleotides match TRBD2. Germline lookup yields CDR1 GTSNPN and CDR2 SVGIG (reference sequence). The CDR3 covers 17 residues. The J segment lost 6 bases and the V segment lost 0 bases, leaving 8 bases of the junction unmatched. The CDR3, as DNA: TGTGCCTGGAGTGTACTAGCGGGAGGGCCCGGACGCAATGAGCAGTTCTTC. It codes for CAWSVLAGGPGRNEQFF.

The chain combines TRBV4-3 with TRBJ2-7, with D possibly matching TRBD1 (6 bases). From germline, CDR1 is LGHNA and CDR2 YSLEER. The CDR3 length is 16 residues. V was cut by 0 bases and J by 3 bases, with 15 bases left in between. The CDR3 nucleotides read TGCGCCAGCAGCCAAGATCGGGCAGGGGATTTCTACGAGCAGTACTTC. Protein product: CASSQDRAGDFYEQYF.

The CDR3 protein is CASSLGADYTPLHF. CDR3 sequence (DNA): TGTGCCAGCAGCTTAGGGGCAGATTATACACCCCTCCACTTT. This chain uses TRBV7-9 with TRBJ1-6; D is unclear. The CDR3 runs to 14 residues. Looked up from germline, CDR1 is SEHNR and CDR2 is FQNEAQ (reference sequence). The ends were cut back, 1 base at V and 11 bases at J, with 12 bases in the middle.

This chain connects TRBV5-1 to TRBJ2-5, with D possibly TRBD2 on 7 matching bases. The germline gives CDR1 SGHRS, CDR2 YFSETQ. V lost 4 bases to trimming and J lost 5 bases, with 15 bases between them. The CDR3 totals 14 residues. In DNA, the CDR3 is TGCGCCAGCAGCCAAGGGGGGGCCCAGGAGACCCAGTACTTC. Its translation is CASSQGGAQETQYF.

V is TRBV4-1 and J is TRBJ2-5; D is ambiguous. The germline V gene encodes CDR1 MGHRA and CDR2 YSYEKL. V was cut by 2 bases and J by 0 bases, with 13 bases left in between. This CDR3 is built from 16 residues. The CDR3 bases are TGCGCCAGCAGCCAACGTTCTGCCAGCGACCAAGAGACCCAGTACTTC. Protein sequence: CASSQRSASDQETQYF.

This chain uses TRBV6-1 with TRBJ2-7; no clear D. The germline CDR1 and CDR2 sequences are MNHNS and SASEGT. Trimming stripped 4 bases from V and 2 bases from J, with 6 bases between. The CDR3 is 12 amino acids. CDR3 loop: CASSGDTYEQYF. In DNA, the CDR3 is TGTGCCAGCAGTGGAGATACCTACGAGCAGTACTTC.

The gene calls are TRBV19 and TRBJ1-1, with no clear D. Trimming left V 1 base short and J 0 bases short, with 9 bases between. Germline CDR1 LNHDA, CDR2 SQIVND (reference sequence). The CDR3 consists of 15 residues. DNA for the CDR3: TGTGCCAGTAGTATAGGGGCAGCCATGAACACTGAAGCTTTCTTT. The encoded protein is CASSIGAAMNTEAFF.

The rearrangement joins TRBV7-2 to TRBJ2-1; D unresolved. The CDR3 runs to 14 residues. Germline V gene data show CDR1 as SGHTA and CDR2 as FQGNSA. V shed 2 bases and J shed 2 bases, with 7 bases lying between them. CDR3 sequence (DNA): TGTGCCAGCAGCTTACTAGGCACCTACAATGAGCAGTTCTTC. It yields the protein CASSLLGTYNEQFF.

The chain is built from TRBV19 and TRBJ1-5; D might be TRBD1 (6 bases). Germline V gene data show CDR1 as LNHDA and CDR2 as SQIVND (reference sequence). V was trimmed by 6 bases and J by 5 bases, leaving 23 bases between them. The CDR3 runs 17 residues. This CDR3 is CASSRLRTEILYQPQHF. CDR3 bases: TGTGCCAGTAGCCGCCTTCGGACAGAGATTCTTTATCAGCCCCAGCATTTT.

V and J are TRBV4-3 and TRBJ1-4; D is unclear. The germline V gene encodes CDR1 LGHNA and CDR2 YSLEER. This CDR3 spans 16 amino acids. The V and J ends lost 0 bases and 5 bases respectively, with 13 bases between them. In DNA, the CDR3 is TGCGCCAGCAGCCAAGATGGCTCGGGGATGAATGAAAAACTGTTTTTT. The encoded protein is CASSQDGSGMNEKLFF.

The rearrangement links TRBV13 to TRBJ2-3; D call uncertain. The CDR3 covers 13 residues. V lost 5 bases and J lost 4, with 10 bases in between. The germline gives CDR1 PRHDT, CDR2 FYEKMQ (reference sequence). The CDR3 region is CASSKRSPDTQYF. The CDR3 DNA is TGTGCCAGCAGCAAACGGTCGCCAGATACGCAGTATTTT. The complete variable domain, with remaining parts taken from reference TRBV13 and TRBJ2-3, reads AAGVIQSPRHLIKEKRETATLKCYPIPRHDTVYWYQQGPGQDPQFLISFYEKMQSDKGSIPDRFSAQQFSDYHSELNMSSLELGDSALYFCASSKRSPDTQYFGPGTRLTVL.

The chain is built from TRBV7-3 and TRBJ2-7, with D possibly TRBD2 on 6 matching bases. From germline, CDR1 is SGHTA and CDR2 FQGTGA. Trimming took off 3 bases at V and 3 bases at J, with 15 bases between the two ends. The CDR3 extends over 15 amino acids. The CDR3 spells CASSFWRDSDYEQYF. CDR3 nucleotide sequence: TGTGCCAGCAGCTTCTGGCGGGATTCTGACTACGAGCAGTACTTC.